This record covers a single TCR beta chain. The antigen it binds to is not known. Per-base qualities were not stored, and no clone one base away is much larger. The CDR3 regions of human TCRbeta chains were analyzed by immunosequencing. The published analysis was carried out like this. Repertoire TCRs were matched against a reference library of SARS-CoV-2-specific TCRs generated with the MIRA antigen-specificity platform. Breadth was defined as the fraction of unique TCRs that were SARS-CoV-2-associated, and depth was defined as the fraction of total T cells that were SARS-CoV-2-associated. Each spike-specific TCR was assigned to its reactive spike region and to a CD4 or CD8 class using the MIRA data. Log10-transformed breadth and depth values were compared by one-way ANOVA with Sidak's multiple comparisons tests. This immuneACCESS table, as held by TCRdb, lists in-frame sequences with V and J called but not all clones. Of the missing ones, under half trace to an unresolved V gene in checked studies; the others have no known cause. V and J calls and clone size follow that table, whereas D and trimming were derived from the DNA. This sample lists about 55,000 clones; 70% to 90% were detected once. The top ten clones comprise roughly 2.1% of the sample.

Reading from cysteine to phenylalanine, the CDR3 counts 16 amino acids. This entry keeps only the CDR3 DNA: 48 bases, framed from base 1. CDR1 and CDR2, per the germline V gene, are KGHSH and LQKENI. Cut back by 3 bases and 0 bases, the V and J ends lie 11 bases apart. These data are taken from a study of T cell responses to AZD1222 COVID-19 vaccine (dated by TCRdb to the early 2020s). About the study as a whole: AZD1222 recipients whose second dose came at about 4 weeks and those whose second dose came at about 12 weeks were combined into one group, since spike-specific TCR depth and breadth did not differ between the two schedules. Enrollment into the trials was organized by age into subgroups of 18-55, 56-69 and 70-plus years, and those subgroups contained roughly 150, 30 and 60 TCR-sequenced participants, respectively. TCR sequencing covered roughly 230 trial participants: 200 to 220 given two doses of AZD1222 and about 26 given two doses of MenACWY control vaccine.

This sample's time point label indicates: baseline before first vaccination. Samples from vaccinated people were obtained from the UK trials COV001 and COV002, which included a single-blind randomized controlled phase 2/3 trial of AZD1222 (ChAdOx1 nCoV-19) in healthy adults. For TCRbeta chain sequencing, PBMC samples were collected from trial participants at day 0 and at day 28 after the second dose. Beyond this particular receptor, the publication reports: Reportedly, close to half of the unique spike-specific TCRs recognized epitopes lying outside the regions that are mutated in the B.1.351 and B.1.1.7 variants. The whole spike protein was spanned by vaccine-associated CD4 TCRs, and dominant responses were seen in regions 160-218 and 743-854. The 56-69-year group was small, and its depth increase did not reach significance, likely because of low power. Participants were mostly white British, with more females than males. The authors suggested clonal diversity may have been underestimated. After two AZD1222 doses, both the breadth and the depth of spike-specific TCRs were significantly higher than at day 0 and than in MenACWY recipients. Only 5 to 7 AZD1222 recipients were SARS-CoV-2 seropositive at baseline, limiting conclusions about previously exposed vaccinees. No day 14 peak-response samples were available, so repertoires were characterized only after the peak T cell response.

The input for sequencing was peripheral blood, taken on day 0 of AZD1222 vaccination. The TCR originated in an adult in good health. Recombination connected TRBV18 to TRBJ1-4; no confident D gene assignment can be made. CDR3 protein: CASSPVSRTTNEKLFF. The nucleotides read TGTGCCAGCTCACCTGTCTCCAGAACAACTAATGAAAAACTGTTTTTT.